The 26 T cell receptor beta chains below all came from one sample that was sequenced in a study of shared clonotypes between healthy human individuals. The protocol was immunoSEQ multiplex PCR, while the TCRdb copy is restricted to in-frame clones and leaves out a portion. The profile covers more than 600,000 clones, with around 90% appearing a single time and about 24% taken by the ten largest. CD8 cells classed as naive were CD45RO-negative and positively selected for CCR7, excluding terminally differentiated effector memory CD45RA+ cells. Sample: naive CD8+ T cells sorted from blood. The receptors originated from a man between 25 and 39 years old in good health.

The gene calls are TRBV5-1 and TRBJ1-2; D perhaps matches TRBD1 (5 bases). With 1 base removed from V and 8 bases from J, the gap between germline ends came to 24 bases. Germline CDR1 reads SGHRS; CDR2 reads YFSETQ. This CDR3 is 17 amino acids long. This CDR3 reads CASSLFPKKQAEVGYTF. Written as DNA, the CDR3 is TGCGCCAGCAGCTTGTTCCCGAAAAAACAGGCGGAGGTCGGCTACACCTTC.

This chain links TRBV10-3 with TRBJ1-4; D is perhaps TRBD1 (5 bases). The germline V gene encodes CDR1 ENHRY and CDR2 SYGVKD. V lost 5 bases, J lost 5 bases, and 9 bases lay in between. The CDR3 length is 13 residues. The CDR3 here is CAISNDSNEKLFF. CDR3 bases: TGTGCCATCAGTAATGACAGCAATGAAAAACTGTTTTTT.

This chain links TRBV14 with TRBJ2-2, with D possibly matching TRBD2 (5 bases). In germline, CDR1 is SGHDN, CDR2 FVKESK. There are 15 residues in the CDR3. The germline V and J ends were trimmed by 4 bases and 3 bases, with 12 bases remaining between them. The CDR3 protein is CASSLSARDTGELFF. DNA of the CDR3: TGTGCCAGCAGCCTTAGCGCCCGCGACACCGGGGAGCTGTTTTTT. Based on the CDR3 plus reference TRBV14 and TRBJ2-2, the full variable domain is EAGVTQFPSHSVIEKGQTVTLRCDPISGHDNLYWYRRVMGKEIKFLLHFVKESKQDESGMPNNRFLAERTGGTYSTLKVQPAELEDSGVYFCASSLSARDTGELFFGEGSRLTVL.

This chain links TRBV19 with TRBJ2-7; 9 nucleotides match TRBD1. J lost 3 bases, V lost 5 bases, and 2 bases had no gene match. This CDR3 comprises 13 residues. The germline V gene encodes CDR1 LNHDA and CDR2 SQIVND (reference sequence). The CDR3 loop is CASSDRGSYEQYF. CDR3 sequence (DNA): TGTGCCAGTAGTGACAGGGGGAGCTACGAGCAGTACTTC.

The CDR3 nucleotides read TGTGCCAGCAGCTTGGTTGGTAGCGGGGTCTACAATGAGCAGTTCTTC. This sequence encodes CASSLVGSGVYNEQFF. The chain joins TRBV5-6 to TRBJ2-1; 8 bases are shared with TRBD2. The CDR3 extends over 16 amino acids. V was pared by 0 bases and J by 3 bases, with 5 bases of the junction left unmatched. Germline-derived CDR1 and CDR2 are SGHDT and YYEEEE.

The J gene is TRBJ2-1, the V gene TRBV27; D gene uncertain. The CDR3 has 14 residues. V was trimmed by 8 bases and J by 2 bases, leaving 13 bases between them. The germline V gene has CDR1 MNHEY and CDR2 SMNVEV (reference sequence). As DNA, the CDR3 is TGTGCCAGCCAGATGCAGGCCGCCTACAATGAGCAGTTCTTC. It yields the protein CASQMQAAYNEQFF.

The chain has TRBV19 and TRBJ2-1; TRBD2 matches at 10 bases. From germline, CDR1 is LNHDA and CDR2 SQIVND (reference sequence). J lost 5 bases, V lost 3 bases, and 1 base had no gene match. The CDR3 totals 14 residues. CDR3 protein: CASSMLAGDNEQFF. CDR3 nucleotide sequence: TGTGCCAGTAGTATGCTAGCGGGGGACAATGAGCAGTTCTTC.

For the CDR3, the DNA is TGCGCCAGCAGCCAAGACCACATGGGCGAGCAGTACTTC. Encoded protein: CASSQDHMGEQYF. The chain joins TRBV4-3 to TRBJ2-7; D not resolved. Trimming stripped 0 bases from V and 6 bases from J, with 9 bases between. Per the germline V gene, CDR1 is LGHNA and CDR2 is YSLEER. The CDR3 is 13 amino acids.

This clone has just a few counts. This specimen includes other DNA sequences encoding the same CDR3. The V gene is TRBV25-1, the J gene TRBJ2-7; no firm D call. The CDR3 totals 11 residues. Germline-derived CDR1 and CDR2 are MGHDK and SYGVNS. The V and J ends lost 3 bases and 2 bases respectively, with 2 bases between them. The DNA for the CDR3 is TGTGCCAGCAGTGATGCCTACGAGCAGTACTTC. Amino acid sequence: CASSDAYEQYF.

A few counts support this clone. The chain links TRBV2 to TRBJ1-1; D gene ambiguous. V was clipped by 8 bases and J by 3 bases, with 4 bases between them. The germline gives CDR1 SNHLY, CDR2 FYNNEI. This CDR3 is 10 amino acids long. This CDR3 is CASGDTEAFF. As DNA, the CDR3 is TGTGCCAGCGGGGACACTGAAGCTTTCTTT.

The V call is TRBV29-1, the J call TRBJ1-1; D may be TRBD1 (5 bases). The CDR3 contains 13 residues. Trimming stripped 4 bases from V and 0 bases from J, with 9 bases between. CDR1 is SQVTM and CDR2 is ANQGSEA in the germline V gene. The CDR3 coding sequence is TGCAGCGTTGGGGACGGAATGAACACTGAAGCTTTCTTT. Translation gives CSVGDGMNTEAFF.

This clone appeared a few times. The V gene is TRBV28, the J gene TRBJ1-5, with D unresolved. The CDR3 has 14 amino acids. Germline assignment: CDR1 MDHEN and CDR2 SYDVKM. Deletions cut 7 bases from V and 5 bases from J, with 15 bases between. DNA of the CDR3: TGTGCCAGCACCTTAACGGTGGGAGATCAGCCCCAGCATTTT. It is translated as CASTLTVGDQPQHF. Full variable domain (rest looked up from reference TRBV28 and TRBJ1-5): DVKVTQSSRYLVKRTGEKVFLECVQDMDHENMFWYRQDPGLGLRLIYFSYDVKMKEKGDIPEGYSVSREKKERFSLILESASTNQTSMYLCASTLTVGDQPQHFGDGTRLSIL.

The chain uses TRBV19 and TRBJ2-1, with 7 bases lining up with TRBD2. This CDR3 is 15 amino acids long. Per the germline V gene, CDR1 is LNHDA and CDR2 is SQIVND (reference sequence). Trimming removed 3 bases from V and 3 bases from J; junction bases left unmatched: 5. CDR3 sequence (DNA): TGTGCCAGTAGTATGGGGACTACCGTCTACAATGAGCAGTTCTTC. It codes for CASSMGTTVYNEQFF.

The rearrangement uses TRBV14 and TRBJ2-7; D unclear. There are 13 residues in the CDR3. Germline CDR1 is SGHDN and CDR2 is FVKESK. Trimming cost V 4 bases and J 2 bases, with 9 bases left between them. This CDR3 is CASSPRGPYEQYF. CDR3 in DNA: TGTGCCAGCAGCCCCCGCGGACCCTACGAGCAGTACTTC.

Regarding this clone: This specimen includes other DNA sequences encoding the same CDR3. The chain is built from TRBV5-6 and TRBJ2-7, with D unresolved. Germline values: CDR1 SGHDT, CDR2 YYEEEE. This CDR3 contains 13 residues. Trimming took off 0 bases at V and 1 base at J, with 5 bases between the two ends. Here the CDR3 reads CASSLGSSYEQYF. The DNA for the CDR3 is TGTGCCAGCAGCTTGGGGAGTTCCTACGAGCAGTACTTC.

The J gene is TRBJ2-5, the V gene TRBV9; 7 bases agree with TRBD2. V shed 4 bases and J 5 bases; nucleotides not matched to a gene: 8. CDR1 and CDR2 (germline): SGDLS, YYNGEE. The CDR3 totals 14 residues. CDR3 in amino acids: CASSPSMGGETQYF. The DNA of the CDR3 is TGTGCCAGCAGCCCCTCAATGGGGGGGGAGACCCAGTACTTC.

This rearrangement joins TRBV28 to TRBJ2-3; a weak D match, TRBD1 (6 bases). CDR1 is MDHEN, CDR2 SYDVKM, per germline. Between the trimmed V and J ends, which lost 3 bases and 3 bases, there was a span of 13 bases. This CDR3 is built from 15 residues. DNA of the CDR3: TGTGCCAGCAGTTTCTTAACAGGGCGGACAGATACGCAGTATTTT. This gives the protein CASSFLTGRTDTQYF.

V gene TRBV7-6 combines with J gene TRBJ2-2, with TRBD2 matching over 7 bases. The CDR3 spans 15 residues. The ends lost 0 bases at V and 5 bases at J; junction bases unmatched: 3. Germline assignment: CDR1 SGHVS and CDR2 FNYEAQ. The CDR3 sequence is CASSLAGGSTGELFF. The CDR3 nucleotides read TGTGCCAGCAGCTTAGCGGGCGGGAGTACCGGGGAGCTGTTTTTT.

This rearrangement joins TRBV7-2 to TRBJ1-5; D gene ambiguous. The CDR3 contains 14 residues. V lost 5 bases and J lost 1, with 9 bases in between. Germline CDR1 SGHTA, CDR2 FQGNSA. The CDR3 DNA is TGTGCCAGCAGCGAGGACTTCAGCAATCAGCCCCAGCATTTT. Translation: CASSEDFSNQPQHF.

Concerning this clone: Other DNA sequences in this specimen translate into the identical CDR3. The chain links TRBV28 to TRBJ2-3; TRBD1 matches 10 bases. V dropped 5 bases and J dropped 0; count of bases not matched to a gene: 2. The length of the CDR3 is 15 residues. Germline assignment: CDR1 MDHEN and CDR2 SYDVKM. In DNA, the CDR3 is TGTGCCAGCAGTCTGGGACAGGGGAGCACAGATACGCAGTATTTT. Amino acid sequence: CASSLGQGSTDTQYF.

This clone was seen only once. V gene TRBV28 combines with J gene TRBJ2-3; no reliable D call. Germline lookup yields CDR1 MDHEN and CDR2 SYDVKM. The CDR3 extends over 15 amino acids. The V and J ends lost 2 bases and 2 bases respectively, with 11 bases between them. CDR3 residues: CASSLRTSLTDTQYF. The CDR3 nucleotides read TGTGCCAGCAGTTTAAGGACGAGCCTCACAGATACGCAGTATTTT.

The rearrangement uses TRBV6-5 and TRBJ2-5; TRBD1 aligns across 7 bases. The CDR3 runs to 13 residues. The V segment lost 4 bases and the J segment 5 bases; nucleotides outside the gene matches: 4. Germline-derived CDR1 and CDR2 are MNHEY and SVGAGI. Here the CDR3 reads CASSSGQFETQYF. The CDR3 nucleotides are TGTGCCAGCAGTTCGGGACAGTTTGAGACCCAGTACTTC.

DNA of the CDR3: TGCGCCAGCAGCCCTCAGGGATACGAGCAGTACTTC. This translates into CASSPQGYEQYF. The chain employs TRBV4-1 and TRBJ2-7; D possibly corresponds to TRBD1 (5 bases). CDR3 length: 12 amino acids. CDR1 is MGHRA and CDR2 is YSYEKL in the germline V gene. V gave up 4 bases and J gave up 4 bases, with 8 bases separating them.

The rearrangement links TRBV19 to TRBJ2-7; D might be TRBD2 (5 bases). CDR1 LNHDA and CDR2 SQIVND come from the germline V gene (reference sequence). The V and J ends lost 5 bases and 1 base respectively, with 9 bases between them. This CDR3 is built from 13 residues. The CDR3 region is CASSPRTSYEQYF. CDR3 nucleotides: TGTGCCAGTAGTCCACGGACTTCCTACGAGCAGTACTTC.

This chain joins TRBV7-2 and TRBJ2-5, with 8 bases matching TRBD2. The V and J ends lost 2 bases and 4 bases, in that order; junction bases with no gene match: 9. The length of the CDR3 is 16 residues. Germline V gene lookup returns CDR1 SGHTA and CDR2 FQGNSA. CDR3 loop: CASSLNGGGRSETQYF. CDR3 nucleotides: TGTGCCAGCAGCTTAAACGGGGGCGGGAGGTCAGAGACCCAGTACTTC. Filled out from reference TRBV7-2 and TRBJ2-5, the complete variable domain reads GAGVSQSPSNKVTEKGKDVELRCDPISGHTALYWYRQSLGQGLEFLIYFQGNSAPDKSGLPSDRFSAERTGGSVSTLTIQRTQQEDSAVYLCASSLNGGGRSETQYFGPGTRLLVL.

This clone was seen more than once but under ten times. The rearrangement links TRBV21-1 to TRBJ2-2; the D call TRBD2 from the table was never checked on the DNA. TRBV21-1 is described as a pseudogene. The CDR3 is 14 amino acids. The CDR3 region has the DNA TGTGCCAGCCCCCCGGGACTAGCAAACGGGGAGCTGTTTTTT. Its protein product is CASPPGLANGELFF.